This passage covers 19 T cell receptor beta chains from one sample sequenced in a study of beta chain features in type 1 diabetes (dated by TCRdb to the late 2010s). The protocol used for the library was the immunoSEQ multiplex PCR assay. All of the isolated RNA was reverse transcribed with the High Capacity cDNA Reverse Transcription Kit, so expressed TCRB transcripts were sequenced. TCRdb re-hosts the immuneACCESS table, in-frame sequences only. Its copies lack some clones; in the studies checked, an unresolved V gene accounts for under half of them, and the cause for the rest is not known. The sample profile shows a few hundred thousand clones; over 8.5% of them were found once. The ten biggest clones cover approximately 0.03% of the sample. The sequencing sample was made of naive CD4+ T cells from blood. What this sample's cell subset or site label stands for: true naive CD4+ T cells. Every receptor here comes from a woman younger than 30 in good health.

The chain carries TRBV27 and TRBJ1-2; the match to TRBD1 covers 8 bases. The CDR3 runs 14 residues. CDR1 is MNHEY and CDR2 is SMNVEV in the germline V gene (reference sequence). V lost 6 bases and J lost 3; bases outside the gene matches: 6. The CDR3 here is CASSRTGIYYGYTF. CDR3 sequence (DNA): TGTGCCAGCAGCCGGACAGGGATTTACTATGGCTACACCTTC.

This clone has more than one count but fewer than ten. The J gene is TRBJ1-1, the V gene TRBV4-1; possibly TRBD1 for D (5 bases). Germline loops: CDR1 MGHRA, CDR2 YSYEKL. Trimming left V 1 base short and J 1 base short, with 10 bases between. The CDR3 is made up of 15 amino acids. The CDR3 region has the DNA TGCGCCAGCAGCCAAGGGCAGGGCCGGAACACTGAAGCTTTCTTT. Translated, it gives CASSQGQGRNTEAFF.

This clone was seen a handful of times. The chain combines TRBV9 with TRBJ2-1; possibly TRBD2 for D (5 bases). The CDR3 length is 13 residues. V lost 1 base to trimming and J lost 6 bases, with 8 bases between them. Germline V gene data show CDR1 as SGDLS and CDR2 as YYNGEE. The CDR3: CASSVLSGNEQFF. The CDR3 nucleotides read TGTGCCAGCAGCGTACTCAGCGGCAATGAGCAGTTCTTC.

This clone was seen many times. The rearrangement links TRBV30 to TRBJ2-5; TRBD2 might be the D (6 bases). The CDR3 has 11 residues. Trimming removed 5 bases at V and 2 bases at J, with 6 bases between. Germline values: CDR1 GTSNPN, CDR2 SVGIG (reference sequence). The CDR3 here is CAWGRQETQYF. DNA of the CDR3: TGTGCCTGGGGGAGGCAAGAGACCCAGTACTTC.

This clone occurred a few times. The chain recombines TRBV14 with TRBJ2-5; a weak D match, TRBD1 (6 bases). The CDR3 extends over 18 amino acids. Looked up from germline, CDR1 is SGHDN and CDR2 is FVKESK. Trimming took off 0 bases at V and 5 bases at J, with 22 bases between the two ends. Here the CDR3 reads CASSQDPILAGVGETQYF. As DNA, the CDR3 is TGTGCCAGCAGCCAAGACCCCATATTGGCAGGGGTCGGGGAGACCCAGTACTTC.

In its sample, this clone was seen a few times. The chain joins TRBV29-1 to TRBJ2-1; D might be TRBD2 (5 bases). The V and J ends lost 0 bases and 3 bases respectively, with 18 bases between them. Germline V lookup: CDR1 SQVTM, CDR2 ANQGSEA. The CDR3 covers 17 residues. The CDR3 nucleotides are TGCAGCGTTGAAGATCTTAATCGGGGTTGGTACTACAATGAGCAGTTCTTC. This codes for CSVEDLNRGWYYNEQFF.

The rearrangement links TRBV11-1 to TRBJ1-1, with 9 nucleotides matching TRBD1. The CDR3 extends over 15 amino acids. Germline V gene sequence: CDR1 SGHAT, CDR2 FQDESV (reference sequence). With 5 bases clipped from V and 3 bases from J, the junction kept 7 bases outside the gene matches. CDR3 residues: CASSRQGVWDTEAFF. The CDR3 nucleotides read TGTGCCAGCAGCCGACAGGGGGTGTGGGACACTGAAGCTTTCTTT. The full variable domain, in which reference TRBV11-1 and TRBJ1-1 provide the parts outside the CDR3, is EAEVAQSPRYKITEKSQAVAFWCDPISGHATLYWYRQILGQGPELLVQFQDESVVDDSQLPKDRFSAERLKGVDSTLKIQPAELGDSAMYLCASSRQGVWDTEAFFGQGTRLTVV.

This clone was observed a handful of times. This chain joins TRBV18 and TRBJ2-2, with TRBD1 matching over 9 bases. The V gene's germline CDR1 is KGHSH and CDR2 LQKENI. CDR3 length: 16 amino acids. Unmatched junction bases numbered 7, after V lost 5 bases and J lost 3 bases. CDR3 DNA: TGTGCCAGCTCATCCGGGACAGGGACACACACCGGGGAGCTGTTTTTT. Translated, it gives CASSSGTGTHTGELFF.

This chain uses TRBV5-1 with TRBJ1-1; 8 bases line up with TRBD1. The germline gives CDR1 SGHRS, CDR2 YFSETQ. CDR3 length: 15 amino acids. Unmatched junction bases numbered 7, after V lost 0 bases and J lost 6 bases. The CDR3 DNA reads as TGCGCCAGCAGCTTGGCAGACAGGGGAGGCGCTGAAGCTTTCTTT. Its translation is CASSLADRGGAEAFF.

This clone was seen more than once but under ten times. V is TRBV6-1 and J is TRBJ2-7, with TRBD1 as a possible D gene (6 bases). From germline, CDR1 is MNHNS and CDR2 SASEGT. Trimming left V 6 bases short and J 0 bases short, with 15 bases between. The CDR3 runs to 15 residues. The CDR3 region is CASSGQTLYSYEQYF. The CDR3, as DNA: TGTGCCAGCAGCGGACAGACTCTTTACTCCTACGAGCAGTACTTC.

This clone was found a few times. J is TRBJ2-5 and V is TRBV5-1; 7 bases match TRBD2. Per germline, CDR1 SGHRS and CDR2 YFSETQ. The trim removed 3 bases at V and 5 bases at J, leaving 10 bases unmatched. The length of the CDR3 is 15 residues. In DNA, the CDR3 is TGCGCCAGCAGCTCTCAGAGCGGGATGCAGGAGACCCAGTACTTC. Translation: CASSSQSGMQETQYF.

The genes are TRBV6-1 and TRBJ2-2; weak D call: TRBD1 (5 bases). V dropped 2 bases and J dropped 1 base, with 11 bases sitting between them. Germline V CDR1 and CDR2: MNHNS, SASEGT. The CDR3 sequence is 16 residues long. CDR3 sequence: CASSEMGRMNTGELFF. The CDR3 DNA reads TGTGCCAGCAGTGAAATGGGGCGGATGAACACCGGGGAGCTGTTTTTT.

The CDR3 nucleotides are TGTGCCAGCAGTCGAAGCGGGTTGTCCTACGAGCAGTACTTC. Translated, it gives CASSRSGLSYEQYF. The V and J genes are TRBV28 and TRBJ2-7; weak D call: TRBD2 (6 bases). Per the germline V gene, CDR1 is MDHEN and CDR2 is SYDVKM. V was shortened by 5 bases and J by 1 base, with 12 bases between the two germline ends. The CDR3 sequence is 14 residues long.

The chain has TRBV5-5 and TRBJ2-7, with 11 bases matching TRBD2. Trimming took 0 bases from V and 4 from J; bases not matched to a gene: 6. Germline assignment: CDR1 SGHKS and CDR2 YYEKEE (reference sequence). The CDR3 is made up of 16 amino acids. The DNA for the CDR3 is TGTGCCAGCAGCTTGGTCCTAGCGGGAGGTACTTACGAGCAGTACTTC. Translating it yields CASSLVLAGGTYEQYF.

The chain links TRBV5-1 to TRBJ2-2; 9 nucleotides match TRBD1. This CDR3 contains 17 residues. Germline CDR1 and CDR2: SGHRS and YFSETQ. The ends lost 6 bases at V and 4 bases at J; junction bases unmatched: 13. The chain's CDR3 is CASTVLQGARGTGELFF. Here the CDR3 DNA reads TGCGCCAGCACCGTCCTACAGGGGGCGCGGGGCACCGGGGAGCTGTTTTTT.

This chain joins TRBV7-9 and TRBJ2-7; TRBD2 agrees at 9 bases. Losses at the gene ends were 2 bases for V and 4 bases for J; bases not matched to a gene: 6. Germline values: CDR1 SEHNR, CDR2 FQNEAQ (reference sequence). CDR3 length: 15 residues. CDR3 region: CASSLLTSGMYEQYF. The CDR3 DNA is TGTGCCAGCAGCTTACTGACTAGCGGAATGTACGAGCAGTACTTC.

This clone has more than one count but fewer than ten. The CDR3: CASSYSSYRGLDTQYF. CDR3 nucleotide sequence: TGTGCCAGCAGTTACTCGAGTTACAGGGGCCTTGATACGCAGTATTTT. The chain employs TRBV6-5 and TRBJ2-3; TRBD1 matches 7 bases. Germline V CDR1 and CDR2: MNHEY, SVGAGI. The CDR3 consists of 16 residues. V lost 0 bases and J lost 6; bases outside the gene matches: 9.

This clone was observed a few times. The V call is TRBV4-1, the J call TRBJ2-5, with D tentatively TRBD2 (6 bases). CDR3 length: 17 amino acids. V gave up 0 bases and J gave up 2 bases, with 16 bases separating them. The germline gives CDR1 MGHRA, CDR2 YSYEKL. The CDR3 reads CASSQDTGGVQQETQYF. In nucleotides, the CDR3 is TGCGCCAGCAGCCAAGATACTGGAGGGGTACAACAAGAGACCCAGTACTTC.

This clone has just a few counts. V usage is TRBV5-4 and J usage is TRBJ2-3; TRBD2 matches at 7 bases. With 0 bases clipped from V and 6 bases from J, the junction kept 13 bases outside the gene matches. The CDR3 is 17 amino acids. Germline CDR1 reads SGHNT; CDR2 reads YYREEE (reference sequence). In nucleotides, the CDR3 is TGTGCCAGCAGCTTGGGGGGAGCGGGGAGGGCCGCGGATACGCAGTATTTT. This translates into CASSLGGAGRAADTQYF.